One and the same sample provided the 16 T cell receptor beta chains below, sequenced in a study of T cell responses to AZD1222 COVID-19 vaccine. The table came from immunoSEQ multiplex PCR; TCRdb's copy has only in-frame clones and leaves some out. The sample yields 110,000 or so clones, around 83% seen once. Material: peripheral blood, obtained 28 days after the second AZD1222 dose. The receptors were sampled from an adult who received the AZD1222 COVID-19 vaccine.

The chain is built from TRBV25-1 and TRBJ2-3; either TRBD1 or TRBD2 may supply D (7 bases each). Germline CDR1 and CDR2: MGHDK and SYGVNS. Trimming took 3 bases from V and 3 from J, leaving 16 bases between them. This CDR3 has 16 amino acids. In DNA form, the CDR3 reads TGTGCCAGCAGTGACAACAGGGGAGGGAGGACAGATACGCAGTATTTT. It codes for CASSDNRGGRTDTQYF.

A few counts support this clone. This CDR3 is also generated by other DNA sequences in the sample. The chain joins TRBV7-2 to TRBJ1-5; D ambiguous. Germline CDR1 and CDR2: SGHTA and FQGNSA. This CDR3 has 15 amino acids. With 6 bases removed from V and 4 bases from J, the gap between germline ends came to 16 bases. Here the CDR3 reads CASSQGGVGNQPQHF. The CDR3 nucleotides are TGTGCCAGCAGTCAAGGCGGGGTTGGGAATCAGCCCCAGCATTTT.

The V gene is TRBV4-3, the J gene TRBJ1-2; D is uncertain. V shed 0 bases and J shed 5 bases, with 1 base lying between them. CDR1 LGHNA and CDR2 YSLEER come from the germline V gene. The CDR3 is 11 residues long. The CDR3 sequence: CASSQDYGYTF. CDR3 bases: TGCGCCAGCAGCCAAGATTATGGCTACACCTTC.

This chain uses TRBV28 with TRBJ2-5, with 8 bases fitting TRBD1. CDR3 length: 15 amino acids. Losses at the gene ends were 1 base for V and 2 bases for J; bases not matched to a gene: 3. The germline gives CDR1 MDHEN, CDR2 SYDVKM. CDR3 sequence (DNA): TGTGCCAGCAGTTTATCGGGACAGGCTCAAGAGACCCAGTACTTC. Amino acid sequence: CASSLSGQAQETQYF.

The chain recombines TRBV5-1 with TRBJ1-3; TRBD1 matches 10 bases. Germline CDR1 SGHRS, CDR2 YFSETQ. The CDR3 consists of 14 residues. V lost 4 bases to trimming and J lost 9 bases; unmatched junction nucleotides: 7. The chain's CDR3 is CASSPGTGEITIYF. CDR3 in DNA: TGCGCCAGCAGCCCGGGGACAGGGGAGATCACCATATATTTT. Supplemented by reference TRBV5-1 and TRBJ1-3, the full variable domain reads KAGVTQTPRYLIKTRGQQVTLSCSPISGHRSVSWYQQTPGQGLQFLFEYFSETQRNKGNFPGRFSGRQFSNSRSEMNVSTLELGDSALYLCASSPGTGEITIYFGEGSWLTVV.

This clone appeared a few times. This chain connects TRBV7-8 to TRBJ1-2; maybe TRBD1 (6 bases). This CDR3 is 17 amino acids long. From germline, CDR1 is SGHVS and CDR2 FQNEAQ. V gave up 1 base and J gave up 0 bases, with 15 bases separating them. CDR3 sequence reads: CASSLGVDRNSNYGYTF. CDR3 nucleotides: TGTGCCAGCAGCTTAGGCGTAGACAGGAACTCTAACTATGGCTACACCTTC.

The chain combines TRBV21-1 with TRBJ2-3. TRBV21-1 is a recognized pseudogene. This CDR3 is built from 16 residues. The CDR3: CASSKRTVTYTDTQYF. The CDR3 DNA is TGTGCCAGCAGCAAACGGACGGTCACATACACAGATACGCAGTATTTT.

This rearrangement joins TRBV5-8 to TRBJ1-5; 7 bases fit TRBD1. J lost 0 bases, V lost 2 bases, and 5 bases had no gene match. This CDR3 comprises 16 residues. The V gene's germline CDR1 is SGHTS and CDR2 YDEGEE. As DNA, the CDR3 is TGTGCCAGCAGCTTCTGGGACAGAGCTAGCAATCAGCCCCAGCATTTT. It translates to CASSFWDRASNQPQHF.

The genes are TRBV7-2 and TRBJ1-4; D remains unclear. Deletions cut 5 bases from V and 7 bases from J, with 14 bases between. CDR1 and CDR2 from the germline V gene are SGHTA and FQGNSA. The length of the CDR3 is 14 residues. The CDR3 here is CASSPHGVGEKLFF. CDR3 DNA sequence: TGTGCCAGCAGCCCGCACGGGGTGGGTGAAAAACTGTTTTTT.

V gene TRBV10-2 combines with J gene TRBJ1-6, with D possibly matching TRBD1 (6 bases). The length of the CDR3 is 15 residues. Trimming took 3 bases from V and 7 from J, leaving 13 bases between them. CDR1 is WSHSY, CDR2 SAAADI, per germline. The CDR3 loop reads CASSDGQHENSPLHF. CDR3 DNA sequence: TGCGCCAGCAGTGACGGACAGCACGAGAATTCACCCCTCCACTTT.

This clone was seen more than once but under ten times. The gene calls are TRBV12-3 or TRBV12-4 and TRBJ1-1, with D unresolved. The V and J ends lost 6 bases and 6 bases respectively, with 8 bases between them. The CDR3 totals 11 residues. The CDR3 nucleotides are TGTGCCAGCAGGACCTGGGCTGAAGCTTTCTTT. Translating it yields CASRTWAEAFF.

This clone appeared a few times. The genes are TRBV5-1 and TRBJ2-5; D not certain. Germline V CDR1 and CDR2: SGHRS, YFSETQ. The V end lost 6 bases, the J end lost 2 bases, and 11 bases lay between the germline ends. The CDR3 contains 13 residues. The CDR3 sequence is CASNLLGQETQYF. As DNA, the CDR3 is TGCGCCAGCAACCTATTGGGGCAAGAGACCCAGTACTTC.

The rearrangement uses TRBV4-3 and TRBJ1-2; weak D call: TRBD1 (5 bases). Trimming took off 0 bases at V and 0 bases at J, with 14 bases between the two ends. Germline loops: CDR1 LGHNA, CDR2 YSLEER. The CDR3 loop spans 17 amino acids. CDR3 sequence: CASSQDLRQGANYGYTF. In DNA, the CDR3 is TGCGCCAGCAGCCAAGATCTTAGGCAGGGAGCTAACTATGGCTACACCTTC.

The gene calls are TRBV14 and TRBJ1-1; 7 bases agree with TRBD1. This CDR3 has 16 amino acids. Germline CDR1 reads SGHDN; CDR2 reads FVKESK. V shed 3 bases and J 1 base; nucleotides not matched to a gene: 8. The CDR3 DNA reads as TGTGCCAGCAGCCATAGACAGGGAAGGGGGAACACTGAAGCTTTCTTT. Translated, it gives CASSHRQGRGNTEAFF.

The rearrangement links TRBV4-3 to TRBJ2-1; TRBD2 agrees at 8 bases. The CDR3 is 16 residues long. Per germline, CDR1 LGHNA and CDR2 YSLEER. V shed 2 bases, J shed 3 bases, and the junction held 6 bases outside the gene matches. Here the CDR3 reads CASSQKSGGDYNEQFF. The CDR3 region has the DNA TGCGCCAGCAGCCAAAAGTCGGGGGGGGACTACAATGAGCAGTTCTTC.

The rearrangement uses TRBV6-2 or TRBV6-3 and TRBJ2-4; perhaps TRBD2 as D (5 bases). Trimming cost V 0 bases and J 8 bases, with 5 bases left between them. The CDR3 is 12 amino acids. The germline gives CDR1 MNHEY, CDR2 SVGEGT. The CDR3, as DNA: TGTGCCAGCAGTTACTCGGAGGACATTCAGTACTTC. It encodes CASSYSEDIQYF.